One and the same sample provided the 5 T cell receptor beta chains below, sequenced in a study of Graves' ophthalmopathy and Graves' hyperthyroidism (dated by TCRdb to 2016 to 2018). TCRdb shows the sequencer as Illumina HiSeq 2000. For repertoire sequencing, the TCR beta CDR3 regions were amplified from RNA transcripts. HTBI primers and the Qiagen OneStep RT-PCR kit were used in a first-round RT-PCR, which was followed by a second-round multiplex PCR, size selection and purification. TCRdb reworked the public reads: Q25 trimming with fastp, MiXCR clone assembly, productive beta chains retained. Identical CDR3 protein sequences are pooled into one entry, listed with their most common genes and DNA. The sample data list about 740,000 distinct CDR3 sequences, and 40% of these were observed just once. The ten largest clones capture 40% to 55% of the sample. Sequenced input: peripheral blood. The receptors stem from an adult man with Graves' ophthalmopathy.

In its sample, this clonotype was seen many times. The chain carries TRBV9 and TRBJ1-5; D unclear. Germline V gene data show CDR1 as SGDLS and CDR2 as YYNGEE. Between the trimmed V and J ends, which lost 0 bases and 3 bases, there was a span of 10 bases. The CDR3 sequence is 15 residues long. CDR3 in amino acids: CASSVESGVNQPQHF. CDR3 coding DNA: TGTGCCAGCAGCGTAGAAAGCGGAGTCAATCAGCCCCAGCATTTT.

The V and J genes are TRBV9 and TRBJ2-2, with 11 bases lining up with TRBD2. Trimming took 0 bases from V and 8 from J; bases not matched to a gene: 6. This CDR3 is built from 16 residues. Looked up from germline, CDR1 is SGDLS and CDR2 is YYNGEE. CDR3 nucleotides: TGTGCCAGCAGCGTAGCGATAGCGGGAGGGCAAGGGGAGCTGTTTTTT. Its translation: CASSVAIAGGQGELFF.

This clonotype occurred many times. The gene calls are TRBV24-1 and TRBJ1-5; TRBD1 agrees at 8 bases. Germline-derived CDR1 and CDR2 are KGHDR and SFDVKD. Trimming removed 8 bases from V and 6 bases from J; junction bases left unmatched: 8. The CDR3 covers 14 residues. This chain's CDR3 is CATTVGQGSQPQHF. The CDR3 region has the DNA TGTGCCACCACAGTCGGACAGGGAAGTCAGCCCCAGCATTTT.

The chain recombines TRBV11-2 with TRBJ2-5; possibly TRBD1 for D (6 bases). Germline V gene data show CDR1 as SGHAT and CDR2 as FQNNGV. Trimming took 4 bases from V and 4 from J, leaving 10 bases between them. This CDR3 spans 13 amino acids. CDR3 nucleotides: TGTGCCAGCAGCTCAACAGGGATAGAGACCCAGTACTTC. Translation: CASSSTGIETQYF.

This clonotype was observed a handful of times. The chain joins TRBV5-5 to TRBJ2-5; possible D gene TRBD1, 6 bases. V was trimmed by 5 bases and J by 1 base, leaving 15 bases between them. Germline V CDR1 and CDR2: SGHKS, YYEKEE (reference sequence). The CDR3 runs to 15 residues. The DNA for the CDR3 is TGTGCCAGCAGTTTGCTGGTGGGGGCCCAAGAGACCCAGTACTTC. As protein: CASSLLVGAQETQYF.